The 21 T cell receptor beta chains given below trace back to one sample, sequenced in a study of response to subunit inactivated influenza vaccine. Each CDR3 protein gets one entry after TCRdb re-called the RT-PCR reads with MiXCR. Of around 650,000 distinct CDR3 sequences in the sample, around 14% were seen once. The specimen comprised PBMCs from blood, sampled 11 to 12 days after vaccination. The receptors stem from a man aged 50 or older who received an inactivated influenza vaccine.

V is TRBV7-8 and J is TRBJ1-5; maybe TRBD1 (6 bases). This CDR3 spans 13 amino acids. Germline V gene data show CDR1 as SGHVS and CDR2 as FQNEAQ. Trimming left V 5 bases short and J 2 bases short, with 7 bases between. CDR3: CASSRGGNQPQHF. For the CDR3, the DNA is TGTGCCAGCAGCAGGGGGGGCAATCAGCCCCAGCATTTT.

In the case of this clonotype: It may be a read error: a sequence one base away is much more abundant. J is TRBJ2-1 and V is TRBV20-1; 7 nucleotides align to TRBD2. Germline loops: CDR1 DFQATT, CDR2 SNEGSKA (reference sequence). CDR3 size: 17 residues. CDR3 loop: CCARGILASGGANEQFF. CDR3 bases: TGCTGTGCTAGAGGAATTTTGGCTAGCGGAGGCGCTAATGAGCAGTTCTTC.

V is TRBV24-1 and J is TRBJ1-2; D call uncertain. The CDR3 totals 14 residues. V lost 0 bases and J lost 7, with 11 bases in between. Germline V gene data show CDR1 as KGHDR and CDR2 as SFDVKD. The CDR3: CATSDLQDDGGYTF. CDR3 bases: TGTGCCACCAGTGATTTGCAGGATGACGGTGGCTACACCTTC.

This clonotype was seen repeatedly, ten times or more. J is TRBJ1-1 and V is TRBV20-1, with D hard to call. The length of the CDR3 is 13 residues. V was clipped by 0 bases and J by 2 bases, with 7 bases between them. Germline CDR1 and CDR2: DFQATT and SNEGSKA (reference sequence). The CDR3: CSARETPNTEAFF. In DNA, the CDR3 is TGCAGTGCTAGAGAAACCCCAAACACTGAAGCTTTCTTT.

This chain links TRBV20-1 with TRBJ2-3; D is uncertain. In germline, CDR1 is DFQATT, CDR2 SNEGSKA (reference sequence). Trimming removed 0 bases from V and 3 bases from J, with 7 bases in between. The CDR3 is 13 amino acids. DNA of the CDR3: TGCAGTGCTAGAGATGTCCAAACAGATACGCAGTATTTT. Amino acids: CSARDVQTDTQYF.

This clonotype was seen only a few times. The chain couples TRBV4-2 to TRBJ2-3; D remains unclear. The CDR3 runs to 15 residues. Trimming shortened V by 0 bases and J by 4 bases, and 11 bases separated the two germline ends. Germline V gene sequence: CDR1 LGHNA, CDR2 YNFKEQ. DNA of the CDR3: TGTGCCAGCAGCCAAGATACGGCAGGCGCAGATACGCAGTATTTT. It codes for CASSQDTAGADTQYF.

This clonotype was counted only a few times. The CDR3 spells CSAWGTVNSPLHF. CDR3 DNA sequence: TGCAGTGCTTGGGGGACAGTGAATTCACCCCTCCACTTT. The gene calls are TRBV20-1 and TRBJ1-6, with 7 bases matching TRBD1. CDR1 is DFQATT, CDR2 SNEGSKA, per germline (reference sequence). V gave up 5 bases and J gave up 7 bases; unmatched junction bases: 5. The CDR3 has 13 residues.

Concerning this clonotype itself: An end of the junction differs from the germline gene, which may be a read error. The chain combines TRBV28 with TRBJ2-7, with D perhaps TRBD1 (5 bases). The CDR3 sequence is 15 residues long. Germline V gene sequence: CDR1 MDHEN, CDR2 SYDVKM. This CDR3 is CVSSLATRGIYEQYF. The CDR3 DNA reads TGTGTCAGCAGTTTGGCGACAAGGGGCATTTACGAGCAGTACTTC.

The chain combines TRBV28 with TRBJ2-5; unclear D gene. There are 11 residues in the CDR3. Between the trimmed V and J ends, which lost 8 bases and 7 bases, there was a span of 11 bases. Germline loops: CDR1 MDHEN, CDR2 SYDVKM. In DNA form, the CDR3 reads TGTGCCAGCGGACCGACCAGGACCCAGTACTTC. Its protein product is CASGPTRTQYF.

The genes are TRBV3-1 and TRBJ1-6; TRBD1 agrees at 12 bases. With V trimmed by 10 bases and J by 8 bases, 21 bases remained unmatched. Germline V gene sequence: CDR1 LGHDT, CDR2 YNNKEL (reference sequence). The CDR3 extends over 19 amino acids. This CDR3 reads CATCQEVGTGGVPHSPLHF. CDR3 nucleotide sequence: TGTGCCACCTGCCAAGAGGTTGGGACAGGGGGCGTCCCTCATTCACCCCTCCACTTT. The full variable domain, its missing parts supplied by reference TRBV3-1 and TRBJ1-6, is DTAVSQTPKYLVTQMGNDKSIKCEQNLGHDTMYWYKQDSKKFLKIMFSYNNKELIINETVPNRFSPKSPDKAHLNLHINSLELGDSAVYFCATCQEVGTGGVPHSPLHFGNGTRLTVT.

This clonotype was recorded a few times. V is TRBV6-1 and J is TRBJ1-5, with D uncertain. CDR1 MNHNS and CDR2 SASEGT come from the germline V gene. V was pared by 4 bases and J by 7 bases, with 14 bases between. The CDR3 loop spans 14 amino acids. The CDR3 DNA reads as TGTGCCAGCAGTGTTGACTCATACGGGCAGCCCCAGCATTTT. Translated: CASSVDSYGQPQHF.

This clonotype was counted between two and nine times. The gene calls are TRBV19 and TRBJ2-5; D is undetermined. The CDR3 contains 11 residues. Germline V gene sequence: CDR1 LNHDA, CDR2 SQIVND (reference sequence). V was clipped by 3 bases and J by 5 bases, with 4 bases between them. CDR3 coding DNA: TGTGCCAGTAGTATGGAGGAGACCCAGTACTTC. This gives the protein CASSMEETQYF.

The chain uses TRBV7-9 and TRBJ2-2; a possible D gene is TRBD2 (5 bases). This CDR3 contains 14 residues. Germline-derived CDR1 and CDR2 are SEHNR and FQNEAQ (reference sequence). The V end lost 3 bases, the J end lost 5 bases, and 10 bases lay between the germline ends. CDR3 sequence (DNA): TGTGCCAGCAGCTTCGTGCGAGGGACCGGGGAGCTGTTTTTT. This gives the protein CASSFVRGTGELFF. Filled out from reference TRBV7-9 and TRBJ2-2, the complete variable domain reads DTGVSQNPRHKITKRGQNVTFRCDPISEHNRLYWYRQTLGQGPEFLTYFQNEAQLEKSRLLSDRFSAERPKGSFSTLEIQRTEQGDSAMYLCASSFVRGTGELFFGEGSRLTVL.

The chain joins TRBV12-3 or TRBV12-4 to TRBJ2-2, with D possibly being TRBD1 or TRBD2 (6 bases each). This CDR3 region has 15 residues. The germline V and J ends were trimmed by 5 bases and 5 bases, with 15 bases remaining between them. The CDR3 sequence is CASSGGPPQTGELFF. CDR3 DNA: TGTGCCAGCAGTGGGGGGCCCCCCCAAACCGGGGAGCTGTTTTTT.

This clonotype was seen only a few times. The chain couples TRBV20-1 to TRBJ1-6; D remains ambiguous. Trimming removed 1 base from V and 0 bases from J, with 7 bases in between. This CDR3 has 15 residues. The V gene's germline CDR1 is DFQATT and CDR2 SNEGSKA (reference sequence). The CDR3 DNA reads as TGCAGTGCTAGAGTTGACGGCTCCTATAATTCACCCCTCCACTTT. Translated: CSARVDGSYNSPLHF.

The chain is built from TRBV5-1 and TRBJ2-5; D remains unclear. There are 16 residues in the CDR3. Trimming left V 0 bases short and J 5 bases short, with 17 bases between. Germline CDR1 SGHRS, CDR2 YFSETQ. CDR3 sequence reads: CASSLGATPEGETQYF. In DNA, the CDR3 is TGCGCCAGCAGCTTGGGGGCGACACCTGAAGGGGAGACCCAGTACTTC.

The CDR3 coding sequence is TGCGCCAGCAGGTTAGCGGGACAGAACACCGGGGAGCTGTTTTTT. It yields the protein CASRLAGQNTGELFF. The chain links TRBV5-1 to TRBJ2-2; 8 bases fit TRBD2. CDR1 SGHRS and CDR2 YFSETQ come from the germline V gene. V dropped 5 bases and J dropped 1; count of bases not matched to a gene: 4. The CDR3 loop spans 15 amino acids.

This clonotype was seen more than once but under ten times. Here the CDR3 reads CASSSDGNTEAFF. The CDR3, as DNA: TGTGCCAGTAGCTCGGACGGGAACACTGAAGCTTTCTTT. The chain employs TRBV19 and TRBJ1-1; no clear D gene. This CDR3 spans 13 amino acids. Germline values: CDR1 LNHDA, CDR2 SQIVND (reference sequence). V was trimmed by 6 bases and J by 1 base, leaving 9 bases between them.

This clonotype was observed a handful of times. CDR3 region: CASSPLGIAKNIQYF. In DNA form, the CDR3 reads TGTGCCAGCTCACCACTCGGAATAGCCAAAAACATTCAGTACTTC. The chain recombines TRBV18 with TRBJ2-4; D is uncertain. The V gene lost 1 base and the J gene lost 0 bases, with 7 bases spanning the gap. This CDR3 has 15 residues. The germline CDR1 and CDR2 sequences are KGHSH and LQKENI.

The genes are TRBV6-1 and TRBJ1-2; 8 nucleotides line up with TRBD1. Germline CDR1 is MNHNS and CDR2 is SASEGT. The CDR3 totals 13 residues. V gave up 5 bases and J gave up 4 bases; unmatched junction bases: 3. The CDR3 bases are TGTGCCAGCAGTATGGGACAGGCCTATGGCTACACCTTC. This translates into CASSMGQAYGYTF.

On this clonotype: The CDR3 carries no conserved terminal phenylalanine or tryptophan, so it likely arises from a read error. CDR3 nucleotide sequence: TGTGCCAGCAGCCCCAGCGGGAGGGCGGGAGATACGCAGTATTCT. Residues: CASSPSGRAGDTQYS. The V gene is TRBV5-4, the J gene TRBJ2-3, with TRBD2 identical over 10 bases. Germline assignment: CDR1 SGHNT and CDR2 YYREEE (reference sequence). V gave up 4 bases and J gave up 5 bases; unmatched junction bases: 7. The CDR3 extends over 15 amino acids.